This TCR beta chain appears in the sequencing data of a study of response to subunit inactivated influenza vaccine. In regard to this clonotype: Antigen: not known.

Each CDR3 protein gets one entry after TCRdb re-called the RT-PCR reads with MiXCR. The data contain 800,000 to 1,000,000 distinct CDR3 sequences, 21% of them singletons. The germline CDR1 and CDR2 sequences are MNHEY and SVGEGT. The CDR3 is 17 amino acids. The V and J ends lost 5 bases and 8 bases, in that order; junction bases with no gene match: 14. Study-wide findings and caveats: Each seasonal flu vaccination may recruit only limited new T cells, authors suggested.

The clonotype comes from a man aged 50-59 years who received an inactivated influenza vaccine. This sequence joins TRBV6-2 or TRBV6-3 and TRBJ2-1; 11 positions match TRBD2. Specimen: PBMCs from blood, collected approximately 5 days after vaccination. CDR3 nucleotide sequence: TGTGCCAGCAGTGGTCGACTAGCGGGATTAGGGTTCGATGAGCAGTTCTTC. Its protein product is CASSGRLAGLGFDEQFF.